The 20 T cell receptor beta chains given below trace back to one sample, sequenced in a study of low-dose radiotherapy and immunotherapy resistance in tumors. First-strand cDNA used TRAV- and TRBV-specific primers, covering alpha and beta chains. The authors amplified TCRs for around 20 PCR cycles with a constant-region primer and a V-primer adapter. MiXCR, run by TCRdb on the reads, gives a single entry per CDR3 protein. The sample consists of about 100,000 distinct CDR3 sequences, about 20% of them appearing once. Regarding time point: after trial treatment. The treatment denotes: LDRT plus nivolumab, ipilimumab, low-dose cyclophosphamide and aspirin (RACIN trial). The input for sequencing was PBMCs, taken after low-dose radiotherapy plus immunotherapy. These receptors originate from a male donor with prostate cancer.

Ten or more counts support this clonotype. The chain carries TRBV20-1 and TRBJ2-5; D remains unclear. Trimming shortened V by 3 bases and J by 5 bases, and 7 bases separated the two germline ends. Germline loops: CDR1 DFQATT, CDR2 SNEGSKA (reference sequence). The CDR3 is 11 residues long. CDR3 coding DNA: TGCAGTGCTAGCGTGGGGGAGACCCAGTACTTC. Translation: CSASVGETQYF.

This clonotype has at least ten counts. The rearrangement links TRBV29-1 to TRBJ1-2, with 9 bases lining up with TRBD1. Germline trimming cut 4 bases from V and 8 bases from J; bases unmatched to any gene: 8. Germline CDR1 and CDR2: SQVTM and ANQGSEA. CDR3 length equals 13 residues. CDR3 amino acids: CSVVGGQGMGYTF. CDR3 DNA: TGCAGCGTTGTTGGGGGACAGGGTATGGGCTACACCTTC.

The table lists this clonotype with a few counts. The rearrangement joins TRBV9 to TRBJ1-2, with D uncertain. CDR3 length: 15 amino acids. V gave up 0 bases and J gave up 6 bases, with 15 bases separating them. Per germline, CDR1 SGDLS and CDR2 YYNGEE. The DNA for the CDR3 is TGTGCCAGCAGCGTAGAGCCGGGTATGCGAAATGGCTACACCTTC. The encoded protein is CASSVEPGMRNGYTF. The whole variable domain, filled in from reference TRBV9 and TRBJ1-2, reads DSGVTQTPKHLITATGQRVTLRCSPRSGDLSVYWYQQSLDQGLQFLIQYYNGEERAKGNILERFSAQQFPDLHSELNLSSLELGDSALYFCASSVEPGMRNGYTFGSGTRLTVV.

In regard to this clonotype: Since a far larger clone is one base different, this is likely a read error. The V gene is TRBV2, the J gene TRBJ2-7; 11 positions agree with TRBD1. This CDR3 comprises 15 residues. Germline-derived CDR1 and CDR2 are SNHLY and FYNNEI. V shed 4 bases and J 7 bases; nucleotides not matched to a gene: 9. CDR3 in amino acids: CASSGVRTGGNEQYF. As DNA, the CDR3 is TGTGCCAGCAGTGGGGTGAGGACAGGGGGCAATGAGCAGTACTTC.

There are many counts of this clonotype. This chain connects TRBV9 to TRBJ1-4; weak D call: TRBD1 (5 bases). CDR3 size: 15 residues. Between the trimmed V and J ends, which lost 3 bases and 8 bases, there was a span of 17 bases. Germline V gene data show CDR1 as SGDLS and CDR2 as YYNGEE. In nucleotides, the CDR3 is TGTGCCAGCAGCGAAACCGGGACGGGAGAGGAAAAACTGTTTTTT. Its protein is CASSETGTGEEKLFF.

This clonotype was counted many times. The CDR3 DNA is TGCAGTGCTATCGGACGTATGCAGCAGTATGGCTACACCTTC. It yields the protein CSAIGRMQQYGYTF. The genes are TRBV20-1 and TRBJ1-2, with D uncertain. CDR1 and CDR2 (germline): DFQATT, SNEGSKA (reference sequence). Trimming cost V 4 bases and J 5 bases, with 17 bases left between them. This CDR3 contains 14 residues.

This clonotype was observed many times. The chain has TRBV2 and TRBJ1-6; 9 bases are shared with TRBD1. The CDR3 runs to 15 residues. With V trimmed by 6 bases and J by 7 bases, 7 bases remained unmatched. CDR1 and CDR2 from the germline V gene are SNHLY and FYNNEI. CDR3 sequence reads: CASRSLQGANSPLHF. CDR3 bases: TGTGCCAGCAGATCTTTACAGGGGGCCAATTCACCCCTCCACTTT.

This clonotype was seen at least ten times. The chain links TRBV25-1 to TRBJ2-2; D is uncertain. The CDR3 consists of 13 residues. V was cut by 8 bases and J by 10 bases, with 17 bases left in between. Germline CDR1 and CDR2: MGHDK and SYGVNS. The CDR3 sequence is CASSTGYKAELFF. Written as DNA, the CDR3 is TGTGCCAGCTCTACGGGCTACAAGGCGGAGCTGTTTTTT.

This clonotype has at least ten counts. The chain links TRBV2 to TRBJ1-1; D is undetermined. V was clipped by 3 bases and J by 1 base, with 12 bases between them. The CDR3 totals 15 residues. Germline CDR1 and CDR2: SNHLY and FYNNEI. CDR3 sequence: CASSERPRANTEAFF. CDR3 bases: TGTGCCAGCAGTGAGAGACCCCGCGCGAACACTGAAGCTTTCTTT.

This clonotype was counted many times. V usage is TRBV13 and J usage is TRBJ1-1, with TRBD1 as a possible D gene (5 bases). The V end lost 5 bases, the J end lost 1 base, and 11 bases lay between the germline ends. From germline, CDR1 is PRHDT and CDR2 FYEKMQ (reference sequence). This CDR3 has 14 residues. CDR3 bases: TGTGCCAGCAGCCCATGGACACGGAACACTGAAGCTTTCTTT. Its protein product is CASSPWTRNTEAFF. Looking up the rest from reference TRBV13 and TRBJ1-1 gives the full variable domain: AAGVIQSPRHLIKEKRETATLKCYPIPRHDTVYWYQQGPGQDPQFLISFYEKMQSDKGSIPDRFSAQQFSDYHSELNMSSLELGDSALYFCASSPWTRNTEAFFGQGTRLTVV.

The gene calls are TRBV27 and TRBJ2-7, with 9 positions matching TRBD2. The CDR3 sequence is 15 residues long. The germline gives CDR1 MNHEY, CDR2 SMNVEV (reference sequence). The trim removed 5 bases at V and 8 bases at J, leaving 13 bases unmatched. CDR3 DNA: TGTGCCAGCAGTCCCCGTGTCCTTCTAGCGGGGCAGCAGTACTTC. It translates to CASSPRVLLAGQQYF.

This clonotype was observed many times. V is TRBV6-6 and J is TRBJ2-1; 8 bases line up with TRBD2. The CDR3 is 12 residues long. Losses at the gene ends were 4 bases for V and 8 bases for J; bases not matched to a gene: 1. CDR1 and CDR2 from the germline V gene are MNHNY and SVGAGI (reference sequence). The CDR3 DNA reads TGTGCCAGCAGTTCCGGGGGGGATGAGCAGTTCTTC. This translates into CASSSGGDEQFF.

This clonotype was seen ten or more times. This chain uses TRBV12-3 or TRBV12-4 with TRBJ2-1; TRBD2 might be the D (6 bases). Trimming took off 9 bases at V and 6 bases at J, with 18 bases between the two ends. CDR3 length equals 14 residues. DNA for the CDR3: TGTGCCAGTACCATCGGGGCGGGGTTCAATGAGCAGTTCTTC. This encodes CASTIGAGFNEQFF.

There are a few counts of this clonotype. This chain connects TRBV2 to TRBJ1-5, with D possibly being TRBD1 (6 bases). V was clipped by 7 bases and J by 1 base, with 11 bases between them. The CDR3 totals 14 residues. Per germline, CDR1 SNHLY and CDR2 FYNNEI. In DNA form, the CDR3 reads TGTGCCAGCACCACGGACAGAAGCAATCAGCCCCAGCATTTT. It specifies CASTTDRSNQPQHF.

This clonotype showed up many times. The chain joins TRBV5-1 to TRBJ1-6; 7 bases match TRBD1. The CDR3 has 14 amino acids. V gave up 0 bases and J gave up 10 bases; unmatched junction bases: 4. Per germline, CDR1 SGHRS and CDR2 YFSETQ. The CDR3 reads CASSLDQGESPLHF. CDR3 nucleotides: TGCGCCAGCAGCTTGGACCAGGGGGAATCACCCCTCCACTTT.

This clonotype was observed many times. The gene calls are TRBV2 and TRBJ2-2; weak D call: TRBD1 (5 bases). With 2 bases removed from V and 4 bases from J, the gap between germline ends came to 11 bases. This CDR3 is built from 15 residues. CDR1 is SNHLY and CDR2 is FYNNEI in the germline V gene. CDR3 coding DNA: TGTGCCAGCAGTGAACGCCAGGGCGCCACCGGGGAGCTGTTTTTT. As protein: CASSERQGATGELFF.

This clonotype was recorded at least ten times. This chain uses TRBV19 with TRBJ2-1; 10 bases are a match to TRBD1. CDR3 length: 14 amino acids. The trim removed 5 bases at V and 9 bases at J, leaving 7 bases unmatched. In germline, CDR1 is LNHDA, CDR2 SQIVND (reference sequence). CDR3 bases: TGTGCCAGTAGTGGAAGACAGGGGGCGAGTGAGCAGTTCTTC. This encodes CASSGRQGASEQFF.

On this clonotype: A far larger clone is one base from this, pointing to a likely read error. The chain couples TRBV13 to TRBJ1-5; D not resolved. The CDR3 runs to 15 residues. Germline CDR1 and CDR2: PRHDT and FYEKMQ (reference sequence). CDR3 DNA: TGTGCCACCAGCAGCTCGTCGGTAATCGGTCAGCCCCAGCATTTT. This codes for CATSSSSVIGQPQHF.

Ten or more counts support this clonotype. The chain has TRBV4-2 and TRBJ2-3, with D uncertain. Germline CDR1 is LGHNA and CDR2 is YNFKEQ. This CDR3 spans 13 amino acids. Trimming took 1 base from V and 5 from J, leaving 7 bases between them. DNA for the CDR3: TGTGCCAGCAGCCAAGGCGACGTAGATACGCAGTATTTT. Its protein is CASSQGDVDTQYF.

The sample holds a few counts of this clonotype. CDR3 sequence: CASSLTGGSSDTQYF. CDR3 in DNA: TGTGCCAGCAGCTTGACAGGGGGCTCATCAGATACGCAGTATTTT. The chain joins TRBV7-3 to TRBJ2-3, with 10 positions matching TRBD1. Germline V lookup: CDR1 SGHTA, CDR2 FQGTGA. The CDR3 has 15 amino acids. Germline trimming cut 3 bases from V and 4 bases from J; bases unmatched to any gene: 4.